Sequencing of this TCR beta chain was carried out in a study of blood T cell repertoires in COVID-19. Original processing methods: Amplifying reference gene primers gave estimates of nucleated cell counts. Generated by immunoSEQ multiplex PCR, the TCRdb table keeps only in-frame clones and is missing some. V and J calls and clone size come straight from that table; D and trimming were deduced from the DNA. The profile shows about 81,000 clones, approximately 89% of them singletons. Sequenced: peripheral blood. The clonotype originates from a man between 65 and 85 years old with active or convalescent COVID-19.

CDR3 nucleotides: TGTGCCAGCAGTCCCGGACAGGGGGCCAATCAGCCCCAGCATTTT. It yields the protein CASSPGQGANQPQHF. The rearrangement joins TRBV2 to TRBJ1-5; 11 nucleotides match TRBD1. V lost 5 bases and J lost 3; bases outside the gene matches: 3. CDR3 size: 15 residues. In germline, CDR1 is SNHLY, CDR2 FYNNEI.